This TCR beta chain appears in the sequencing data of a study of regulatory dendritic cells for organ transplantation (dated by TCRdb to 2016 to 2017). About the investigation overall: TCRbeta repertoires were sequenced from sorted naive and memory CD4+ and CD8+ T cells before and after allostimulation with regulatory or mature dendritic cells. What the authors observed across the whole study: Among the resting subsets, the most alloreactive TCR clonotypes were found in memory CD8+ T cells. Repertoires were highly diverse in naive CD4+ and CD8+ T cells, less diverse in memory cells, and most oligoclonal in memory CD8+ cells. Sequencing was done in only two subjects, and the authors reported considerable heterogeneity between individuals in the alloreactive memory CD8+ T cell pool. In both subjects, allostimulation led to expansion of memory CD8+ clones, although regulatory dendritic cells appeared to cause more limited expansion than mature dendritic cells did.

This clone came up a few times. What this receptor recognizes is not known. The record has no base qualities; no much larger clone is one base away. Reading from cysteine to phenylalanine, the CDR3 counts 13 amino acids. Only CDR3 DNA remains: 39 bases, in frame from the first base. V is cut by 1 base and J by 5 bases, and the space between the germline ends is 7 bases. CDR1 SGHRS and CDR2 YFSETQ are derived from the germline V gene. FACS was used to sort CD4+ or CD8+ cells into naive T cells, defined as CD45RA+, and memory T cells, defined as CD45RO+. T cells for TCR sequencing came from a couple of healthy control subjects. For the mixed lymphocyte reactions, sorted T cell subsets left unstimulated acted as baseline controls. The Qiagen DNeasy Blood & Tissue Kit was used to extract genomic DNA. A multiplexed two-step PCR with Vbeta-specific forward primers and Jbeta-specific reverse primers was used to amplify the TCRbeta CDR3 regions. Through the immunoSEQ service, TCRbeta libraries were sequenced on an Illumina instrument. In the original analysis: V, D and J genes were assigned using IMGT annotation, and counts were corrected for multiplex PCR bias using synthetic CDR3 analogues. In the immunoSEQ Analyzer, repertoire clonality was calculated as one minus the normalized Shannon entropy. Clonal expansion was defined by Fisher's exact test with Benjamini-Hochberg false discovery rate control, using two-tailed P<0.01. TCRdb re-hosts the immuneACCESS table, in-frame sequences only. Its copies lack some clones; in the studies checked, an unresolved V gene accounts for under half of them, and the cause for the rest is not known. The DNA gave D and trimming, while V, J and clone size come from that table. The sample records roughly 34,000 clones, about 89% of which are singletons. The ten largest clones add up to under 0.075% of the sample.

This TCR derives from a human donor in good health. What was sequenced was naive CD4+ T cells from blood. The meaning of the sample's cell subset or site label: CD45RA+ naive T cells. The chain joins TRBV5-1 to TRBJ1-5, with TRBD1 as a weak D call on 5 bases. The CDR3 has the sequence CASSLTGDQPQHF. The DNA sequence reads TGCGCCAGCAGCTTGACGGGGGATCAGCCCCAGCATTTT.